The clone carrying this TCR beta chain was detected only a few times. Antigen unknown. The data derive from a study of T cell repertoires in cytomegalovirus infection. Study as a whole: The public TCR beta signatures pointed to both CMV infection and matching HLA type. Overall study results and limits: HLA-C-restricted CMV clonotypes gave the most frequent clonotype in two of eight donors. Carriers of CMV and the relevant HLA type were discriminated by public TCR beta frequency.

V lost 0 bases, J lost 6 bases, and 17 bases stayed unmatched. This CDR3 region has 19 residues. Germline V lookup: CDR1 SGHTS, CDR2 YDEGEE. TCRdb ran MiXCR on the reads and lists one entry per CDR3 protein. This repertoire shows around 440,000 distinct CDR3 sequences, roughly 12% found once; its top ten account for about a tenth. The clonotype originates from a human donor in good health (CMV status not recorded). Some clones in this sample may be carry-over from other donors' samples. The V and J genes are TRBV5-8 and TRBJ2-1, with TRBD2 identical over 8 bases. The sequencing sample was made of PBMCs. In nucleotides, the CDR3 is TGTGCCAGCAGCTTGGCGCCGGAGACAGCGGGAGAGGCGTCCAATGAGCAGTTCTTC. This gives the protein CASSLAPETAGEASNEQFF.